The 27 T cell receptor beta chains reported below all come from one sample, sequenced in a study of T cell repertoires in cytomegalovirus infection (dated by TCRdb to the late 2010s). Sequencing was performed on an Illumina HiSeq 1500. Clones were called with MiXCR by TCRdb after fastp trimmed the public reads at Q25, and only in-frame beta chains were retained. Rows are combined by CDR3 protein, so each entry shows the most common genes and DNA. The sample data list about 360,000 distinct CDR3 sequences, and around a sixth of these were observed just once. The ten largest clonotypes hold approximately 10% of the sample. Specimen: PBMCs. These receptors originate from a human donor in good health (CMV status not recorded). Some clones in this sample may be carry-over from other donors' samples.

This clonotype has ten or more counts. This chain connects TRBV7-2 to TRBJ1-1; D might be TRBD1 (5 bases). CDR3 length: 15 residues. Germline V CDR1 and CDR2: SGHTA, FQGNSA. Between the trimmed V and J ends, which lost 1 base and 0 bases, there was a span of 9 bases. In DNA form, the CDR3 reads TGTGCCAGCAGCTTAGTCGGGGGAATGAACACTGAAGCTTTCTTT. Its translation is CASSLVGGMNTEAFF. The full variable domain, rest sourced from reference TRBV7-2 and TRBJ1-1, is GAGVSQSPSNKVTEKGKDVELRCDPISGHTALYWYRQSLGQGLEFLIYFQGNSAPDKSGLPSDRFSAERTGGSVSTLTIQRTQQEDSAVYLCASSLVGGMNTEAFFGQGTRLTVV.

V gene TRBV7-2 combines with J gene TRBJ2-5, with D perhaps TRBD1 or TRBD2 (6 bases each). V was cut by 1 base and J by 5 bases, with 26 bases left in between. The CDR3 length is 19 residues. Germline V gene sequence: CDR1 SGHTA, CDR2 FQGNSA. The CDR3 here is CASSLVRPSRGRGGETQYF. The CDR3 DNA reads TGTGCCAGCAGCTTAGTCCGCCCAAGTCGGGGGCGGGGAGGCGAGACCCAGTACTTC.

Ten or more counts support this clonotype. The V and J genes are TRBV7-9 and TRBJ2-1; D is undetermined. Trimming removed 0 bases at V and 14 bases at J, with 14 bases between. From germline, CDR1 is SEHNR and CDR2 FQNEAQ (reference sequence). The CDR3 is made up of 13 amino acids. CDR3 in DNA: TGTGCCAGCAGCTTAGCGGCAGGCATTCGAGAGTTCTTC. It codes for CASSLAAGIREFF.

This chain's CDR3 is CASSQTGQGGNTIYF. The CDR3 nucleotides read TGCGCCAGCAGCCAAACGGGACAGGGGGGAAACACCATATATTTT. The chain has TRBV4-1 and TRBJ1-3; 10 nucleotides line up with TRBD1. The CDR3 runs to 15 residues. Germline-derived CDR1 and CDR2 are MGHRA and YSYEKL. Losses at the gene ends were 2 bases for V and 4 bases for J; bases not matched to a gene: 2.

The chain has TRBV30 and TRBJ2-1; 8 nucleotides match TRBD2. J lost 12 bases, V lost 0 bases, and 10 bases had no gene match. Germline lookup yields CDR1 GTSNPN and CDR2 SVGIG (reference sequence). The CDR3 runs to 14 residues. The CDR3 nucleotides read TGTGCCTGGAGTGTAGCGGGAGCGACCTTCGCGCAGTTCTTC. This gives the protein CAWSVAGATFAQFF.

In this sample, this clonotype turned up a few times. The gene calls are TRBV6-1 and TRBJ2-5, with D perhaps matching TRBD2 (7 bases). The CDR3 consists of 13 residues. V lost 4 bases and J lost 9, with 15 bases in between. Germline lookup yields CDR1 MNHNS and CDR2 SASEGT. This CDR3 reads CASSGRLGGAQYF. The CDR3 nucleotides read TGTGCCAGCAGTGGCAGGCTAGGGGGGGCCCAGTACTTC.

The rearrangement uses TRBV7-2 and TRBJ1-2, with D maybe TRBD1 (5 bases). From germline, CDR1 is SGHTA and CDR2 FQGNSA. The CDR3 runs to 18 residues. Deletions cut 4 bases from V and 0 bases from J, with 21 bases between. In DNA, the CDR3 is TGTGCCAGCAGCTCTCGACCACAGACCACGGGGGCTAACTATGGCTACACCTTC. Translation gives CASSSRPQTTGANYGYTF.

The table lists this clonotype with a few counts. The chain couples TRBV7-2 to TRBJ1-6; TRBD1 matches 9 bases. The V segment lost 1 base and the J segment 13 bases; nucleotides outside the gene matches: 5. The length of the CDR3 is 14 residues. CDR1 and CDR2 (germline): SGHTA, FQGNSA. CDR3 loop: CASSLGTGASPLHF. CDR3 nucleotides: TGTGCCAGCAGCTTAGGGACAGGGGCATCGCCCCTCCACTTT.

This chain joins TRBV5-4 and TRBJ2-5; no clear D gene. The V gene lost 0 bases and the J gene lost 5 bases, with 11 bases spanning the gap. Germline V gene sequence: CDR1 SGHNT, CDR2 YYREEE (reference sequence). The CDR3 contains 14 residues. Here the CDR3 DNA reads TGTGCCAGCAGCTTGGGAGCGCAGTCTGAGACCCAGTACTTC. It specifies CASSLGAQSETQYF.

The J gene is TRBJ2-1, the V gene TRBV12-3 or TRBV12-4; 11 bases fit TRBD2. This CDR3 is built from 14 residues. The junction had 8 bases not matched to a gene; V was cut back by 8 bases and J by 8 bases. In DNA form, the CDR3 reads TGTGCCAGCCGCATAGCGGGAGGGGGTGATGAGCAGTTCTTC. It yields the protein CASRIAGGGDEQFF.

This clonotype was seen many times. The rearrangement links TRBV7-2 to TRBJ1-2; 7 bases line up with TRBD1. Per germline, CDR1 SGHTA and CDR2 FQGNSA. The trim removed 1 base at V and 4 bases at J, leaving 6 bases unmatched. CDR3 length: 15 amino acids. The DNA of the CDR3 is TGTGCCAGCAGCTTAGGGCAGGGGGGGGTCTATGGCTACACCTTC. Translated, it gives CASSLGQGGVYGYTF. The whole variable domain, filled in from reference TRBV7-2 and TRBJ1-2, reads GAGVSQSPSNKVTEKGKDVELRCDPISGHTALYWYRQSLGQGLEFLIYFQGNSAPDKSGLPSDRFSAERTGGSVSTLTIQRTQQEDSAVYLCASSLGQGGVYGYTFGSGTRLTVV.

This clonotype occurred many times. The rearrangement uses TRBV7-8 and TRBJ1-2, with D possibly being TRBD1 (5 bases). With 5 bases removed from V and 3 bases from J, the gap between germline ends came to 13 bases. The CDR3 runs 14 residues. The V gene's germline CDR1 is SGHVS and CDR2 FQNEAQ. The CDR3 reads CASSGGGSYYGYTF. The DNA of the CDR3 is TGTGCCAGCAGCGGGGGGGGGAGTTACTATGGCTACACCTTC.

This clonotype was detected only a few times. The chain has TRBV11-2 and TRBJ2-2; 11 bases match TRBD2. The CDR3 covers 16 residues. In germline, CDR1 is SGHAT, CDR2 FQNNGV. V lost 4 bases and J lost 4; bases outside the gene matches: 5. The CDR3 spells CASSSLAGGGTGELFF. In nucleotides, the CDR3 is TGTGCCAGCAGCTCTCTAGCGGGAGGAGGCACCGGGGAGCTGTTTTTT.

This clonotype was detected a few times. CDR3 in amino acids: CASKTQGPQGDEQYF. The CDR3 nucleotides read TGTGCCAGCAAAACGCAGGGGCCGCAGGGTGACGAGCAGTACTTC. The V gene is TRBV12-3 or TRBV12-4, the J gene TRBJ2-7, with TRBD1 as a possible D gene (6 bases). V was clipped by 7 bases and J by 5 bases, with 21 bases between them. This CDR3 region has 15 residues.

This chain joins TRBV7-9 and TRBJ2-1; TRBD2 agrees at 8 bases. The V and J ends lost 2 bases and 6 bases, in that order; junction bases with no gene match: 6. The CDR3 length is 15 residues. Germline CDR1 reads SEHNR; CDR2 reads FQNEAQ (reference sequence). In DNA, the CDR3 is TGTGCCAGCAGCTTATTCGGACTAGCACCCAATGAGCAGTTCTTC. Protein: CASSLFGLAPNEQFF.

For this clonotype: A clone one base away is much larger, so this may be a read error. J is TRBJ2-5 and V is TRBV7-2; D unclear. Germline loops: CDR1 SGHTA, CDR2 FQGNSA. This CDR3 is 13 amino acids long. The CDR3 loop is CGSSLASPETQYF. The CDR3, as DNA: TGTGGCAGCAGCTTAGCCAGCCCTGAGACCCAGTACTTC.

The sample holds a few counts of this clonotype. The chain is built from TRBV20-1 and TRBJ1-2; D may be TRBD1 (6 bases). This CDR3 comprises 14 residues. The V end lost 6 bases, the J end lost 4 bases, and 18 bases lay between the germline ends. Germline CDR1 reads DFQATT; CDR2 reads SNEGSKA (reference sequence). The CDR3 loop reads CSAAYREEGYGYTF. The CDR3 DNA reads TGCAGTGCCGCATACAGGGAAGAGGGCTATGGCTACACCTTC.

The genes are TRBV2 and TRBJ2-1; possible D gene TRBD2, 7 bases. The CDR3 totals 15 residues. The V end was cut by 8 bases, the J end by 9 bases, with 23 bases between. Germline values: CDR1 SNHLY, CDR2 FYNNEI. CDR3 residues: CASSWDYSTRGEQFF. Written as DNA, the CDR3 is TGTGCCAGCTCATGGGACTACTCTACCAGGGGTGAGCAGTTCTTC.

This clonotype was counted ten times or more. This chain connects TRBV12-5 to TRBJ1-5; TRBD1 might be the D (5 bases). The CDR3 sequence is 18 residues long. The V end was cut by 3 bases, the J end by 1 base, with 19 bases between. The germline V gene encodes CDR1 LGHNT and CDR2 FRNRAP. CDR3 region: CASGFPPWVTASNQPQHF. In nucleotides, the CDR3 is TGTGCTAGTGGTTTCCCCCCCTGGGTGACAGCGAGCAATCAGCCCCAGCATTTT. Full variable domain (remainder filled in from reference TRBV12-5 and TRBJ1-5): DARVTQTPRHKVTEMGQEVTMRCQPILGHNTVFWYRQTMMQGLELLAYFRNRAPLDDSGMPKDRFSAEMPDATLATLKIQPSEPRDSAVYFCASGFPPWVTASNQPQHFGDGTRLSIL.

This clonotype was seen a few times. V usage is TRBV27 and J usage is TRBJ1-6; D perhaps matches TRBD1 (6 bases). The CDR3 covers 16 residues. The V and J ends lost 0 bases and 4 bases respectively, with 10 bases between them. The V gene's germline CDR1 is MNHEY and CDR2 SMNVEV (reference sequence). The CDR3 region is CASSLSYGQYNSPLHF. Written as DNA, the CDR3 is TGTGCCAGCAGTTTATCATACGGACAGTATAATTCACCCCTCCACTTT.

The V gene is TRBV19, the J gene TRBJ1-4; 7 bases are shared with TRBD1. The CDR3 sequence is 19 residues long. J was trimmed by 0 bases and V by 4 bases; bases with no gene match: 14. Germline V CDR1 and CDR2: LNHDA, SQIVND (reference sequence). The CDR3 region is CASSTTQQGDLATNEKLFF. The CDR3 DNA follows: TGTGCCAGTAGTACCACTCAGCAGGGGGACCTCGCAACTAATGAAAAACTGTTTTTT.

As regards this clonotype: No conserved phenylalanine or tryptophan ends this CDR3, so it is likely a read error. The DNA is left out, because the CDR3 cannot be placed on it with certainty; the CDR3 is given as TCRdb lists it. The rearrangement joins TRBV28 to TRBJ2-7; the table's D call TRBD1 went unverified against the DNA. The CDR3 numbers 9 amino acids, ends counted. Per the germline V gene, CDR1 is MDHEN and CDR2 is SYDVKM. The CDR3 loop is CASNPRDRL.

This clonotype was counted only a few times. CDR3 DNA: TGTGCCAGCACCCCTAGGGCCGGGGCCGGGGAGCTGTTTTTT. Amino acid sequence: CASTPRAGAGELFF. This chain connects TRBV11-2 to TRBJ2-2; D may be TRBD2 (5 bases). This CDR3 has 14 residues. Per germline, CDR1 SGHAT and CDR2 FQNNGV. The V end was cut by 7 bases, the J end by 6 bases, with 15 bases between.

This clonotype was counted ten times or more. J is TRBJ2-3 and V is TRBV7-2; 10 nucleotides line up with TRBD2. CDR3 length: 16 residues. CDR1 SGHTA and CDR2 FQGNSA come from the germline V gene. V gave up 5 bases and J gave up 3 bases; unmatched junction bases: 8. CDR3 residues: CASSDLAGGLTDTQYF. CDR3 nucleotides: TGTGCCAGCAGCGATTTAGCGGGAGGATTAACAGATACGCAGTATTTT.

V gene TRBV6-2 or TRBV6-3 combines with J gene TRBJ2-7; 8 positions match TRBD2. V trimming: 0 bases; J trimming: 10 bases; junction bases outside the gene matches: 14. This CDR3 comprises 16 residues. Germline lookup yields CDR1 MNHEY and CDR2 SVGEGT. CDR3 residues: CASSYSAGRLAPYQYF. In nucleotides, the CDR3 is TGTGCCAGCAGTTACTCAGCAGGACGACTAGCGCCTTACCAGTACTTC.

This clonotype was seen many times. The rearrangement links TRBV12-3 or TRBV12-4 to TRBJ1-2, with a tentative D call TRBD1 (5 bases). The germline V and J ends were trimmed by 6 bases and 4 bases, with 12 bases remaining between them. The CDR3 has 13 residues. The CDR3 bases are TGTGCCAGCAGCCGACAGAGCCTCTATGGCTACACCTTC. Translation: CASSRQSLYGYTF.

The table lists this clonotype with many counts. The CDR3 is CASSLEGGRLLNQPQHF. The CDR3 coding sequence is TGTGCCAGCAGCTTAGAGGGGGGTCGCTTGTTAAATCAGCCCCAGCATTTT. This chain connects TRBV7-2 to TRBJ1-5; possible D gene TRBD1, 6 bases. The V gene's germline CDR1 is SGHTA and CDR2 FQGNSA. This CDR3 has 17 amino acids. V gave up 1 base and J gave up 4 bases, with 17 bases separating them. Combining the CDR3 with reference TRBV7-2 and TRBJ1-5 gives the whole variable domain GAGVSQSPSNKVTEKGKDVELRCDPISGHTALYWYRQSLGQGLEFLIYFQGNSAPDKSGLPSDRFSAERTGGSVSTLTIQRTQQEDSAVYLCASSLEGGRLLNQPQHFGDGTRLSIL.